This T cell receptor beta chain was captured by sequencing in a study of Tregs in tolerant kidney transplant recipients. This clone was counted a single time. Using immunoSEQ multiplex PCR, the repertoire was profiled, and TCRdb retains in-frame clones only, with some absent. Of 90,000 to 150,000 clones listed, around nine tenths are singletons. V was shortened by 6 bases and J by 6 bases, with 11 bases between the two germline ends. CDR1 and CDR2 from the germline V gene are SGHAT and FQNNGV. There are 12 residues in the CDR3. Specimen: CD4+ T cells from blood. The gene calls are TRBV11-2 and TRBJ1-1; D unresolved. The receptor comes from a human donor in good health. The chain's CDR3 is CASSFDPAEAFF. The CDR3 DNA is TGTGCCAGCAGTTTTGACCCCGCTGAAGCTTTCTTT. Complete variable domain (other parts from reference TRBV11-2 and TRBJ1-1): EAGVAQSPRYKIIEKRQSVAFWCNPISGHATLYWYQQILGQGPKLLIQFQNNGVVDDSQLPKDRFSAERLKGVDSTLKIQPAKLEDSAVYLCASSFDPAEAFFGQGTRLTVV.